This T cell receptor beta chain was sequenced in a study of human T cells and chemical hapten exposure. The wider study: In the approximately 25-week study, patients were dosed weekly with diphenylcyclopropenone on the scalp throughout. Enrolled patients were predominantly female and had alopecia areata, totalis or universalis.

Time point indicated: patch test 3, about 24 weeks after DPC sensitization. Treatment given: therapeutic diphenylcyclopropenone sensitization with weekly scalp DPC. Blood collection took place prior to placing each patch test. Via MiXCR, TCRdb re-called the RACE reads, giving one row per CDR3 protein. Counted here are 110,000 or so distinct CDR3 sequences, under 40% occurring once; the ten biggest clones make up less than 3%. This clonotype was seen a few times. Germline V CDR1 and CDR2: SQVTM, ANQGSEA. The CDR3 length is 14 residues. V was cut by 1 base and J by 9 bases, with 19 bases left in between.

This receptor was taken from a man aged 40-50 years with alopecia areata. Some clones in this sample may be carry-over from other donors' samples. The starting material was whole blood, obtained in connection with sensitization to the hapten diphenylcyclopropenone (DPC). V is TRBV29-1 and J is TRBJ2-7; either TRBD1 or TRBD2 may fit D (6 bases each). CDR3: CSVEGTLGGGGQYF. The CDR3 nucleotides read TGCAGCGTTGAAGGAACGTTAGGAGGGGGAGGGCAGTACTTC.